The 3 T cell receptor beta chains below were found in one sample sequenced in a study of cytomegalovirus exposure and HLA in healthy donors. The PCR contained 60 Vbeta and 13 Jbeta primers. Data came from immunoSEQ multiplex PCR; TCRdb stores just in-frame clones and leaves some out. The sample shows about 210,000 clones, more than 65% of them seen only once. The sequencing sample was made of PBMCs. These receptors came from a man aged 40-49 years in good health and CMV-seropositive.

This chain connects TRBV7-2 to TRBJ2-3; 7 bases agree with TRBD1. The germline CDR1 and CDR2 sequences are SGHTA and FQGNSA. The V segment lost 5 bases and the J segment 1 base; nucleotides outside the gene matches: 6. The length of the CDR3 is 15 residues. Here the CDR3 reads CASSPWDSRTDTQYF. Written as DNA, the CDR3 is TGTGCCAGCAGCCCTTGGGACAGCCGCACAGATACGCAGTATTTT.

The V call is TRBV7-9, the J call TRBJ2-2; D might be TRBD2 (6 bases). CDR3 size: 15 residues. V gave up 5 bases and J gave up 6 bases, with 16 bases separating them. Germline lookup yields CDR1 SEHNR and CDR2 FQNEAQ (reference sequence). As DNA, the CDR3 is TGTGCCAGCAGCGCAACCGGGACTGGGGCCGGGGAGCTGTTTTTT. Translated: CASSATGTGAGELFF.

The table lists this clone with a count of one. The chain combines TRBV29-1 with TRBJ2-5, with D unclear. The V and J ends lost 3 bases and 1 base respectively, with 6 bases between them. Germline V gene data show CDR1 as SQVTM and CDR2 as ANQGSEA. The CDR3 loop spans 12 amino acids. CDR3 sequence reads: CSVESSQETQYF. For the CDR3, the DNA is TGCAGCGTTGAGTCTAGCCAAGAGACCCAGTACTTC.